This TCR beta chain was sequenced during a study of T cell clones after liver transplantation. Alloreactive TCRbeta sequences came from sequencing proliferating CFSE-low cells in the MLR. Pre-transplant recipient cells met graft donor PBMCs, splenocytes, lymph-node cells, or third-party PBMCs. Study-wide results and limits: A significant post-transplant drop in circulating graft-donor-reactive CD4 TCRbeta sequences occurred in most of the 8 subjects.

This clone was counted a few times. Its antigen is still unknown. Sequenced by immunoSEQ multiplex PCR; TCRdb stores in-frame clones only, minus some. The data show several thousand clones, with 27% seen just once and approximately 14% held by the top ten. This CDR3 spans 14 amino acids. Trimming stripped 7 bases from V and 5 bases from J, with 17 bases between. Germline lookup yields CDR1 SEHNR and CDR2 FQNEAQ (reference sequence). The receptor's source is a human patient who received a liver transplant. Some T cells may possibly be graft donor cells. The rearrangement uses TRBV7-9 and TRBJ2-5; the D call may be TRBD1 or TRBD2 (6 bases each). What was sequenced was CD4+ T cells from cultured PBMCs. DNA for the CDR3: TGTGCCAGCAACGATAATGGGGGGCGCGAGACCCAGTACTTC. Protein sequence: CASNDNGGRETQYF.